This T cell receptor beta chain appears in the sequencing data of a study of Ad26.COV2.S vaccination and SARS-CoV-2 variants. General study points: Measurement of non-spike TCR breadth gave similar results in vaccine and placebo recipients. Substantial response breadth was reportedly seen for spike-specific CD8+ and CD4+ T cells after vaccination.

Of note for this clone: Its antigen remains unknown.

Only in-frame clones appear in the TCRdb table, and some are missing; sequencing was by immunoSEQ multiplex PCR. Seen here are about 400,000 clones, about nine tenths observed once, and the top ten hold 3.5%. Germline V gives CDR1 LNHDA, CDR2 SQIVND (reference sequence). Losses at the gene ends were 3 bases for V and 7 bases for J; bases not matched to a gene: 14. The CDR3 runs to 16 residues. Treatment denoted: around 19 received Ad26.COV2.S at low or high dose, single or two shots; about 5 received placebo; per-sample allocation not given. Day 63 after the first vaccine or placebo injection was the time point for sampling. Adults aged 18-55 years in Boston included the donor.

The TCR originated in a person between 18 and 65 years old who received the Ad26.COV2.S COVID-19 vaccine or a placebo. This specimen consisted of peripheral blood, obtained in a trial of Ad26.COV2.S vaccine versus placebo. The chain combines TRBV19 with TRBJ2-5, with 7 bases matching TRBD2. The CDR3 region has the DNA TGTGCCAGTAGTATGAGGCTAGCGGAGGCCGCGTCGACCCAGTACTTC. It specifies CASSMRLAEAASTQYF.